This entry lists 26 T cell receptor beta chains sequenced from one sample in a study of blood T cell repertoires in COVID-19. Method: immunoSEQ multiplex PCR; TCRdb's copy keeps in-frame clones and lacks some. The repertoire holds 70,000 to 85,000 clones, with about 88% as singletons. Material: peripheral blood. Receptors were obtained from a man in his sixties or seventies with active or convalescent COVID-19.

The chain uses TRBV19 and TRBJ2-1, with D possibly TRBD2 on 7 matching bases. CDR1 LNHDA and CDR2 SQIVND come from the germline V gene (reference sequence). This CDR3 region has 16 residues. Trimming removed 5 bases at V and 7 bases at J, with 21 bases between. CDR3 region: CASSAMGGTIKNEQFF. CDR3 coding DNA: TGTGCCAGTAGTGCCATGGGAGGGACAATCAAAAATGAGCAGTTCTTC. The full variable domain, with the rest looked up from reference TRBV19 and TRBJ2-1, is DGGITQSPKYLFRKEGQNVTLSCEQNLNHDAMYWYRQDPGQGLRLIYYSQIVNDFQKGDIAEGYSVSREKKESFPLTVTSAQKNPTAFYLCASSAMGGTIKNEQFFGPGTRLTVL.

The table lists this clone with a count of one. The V gene is TRBV7-2, the J gene TRBJ1-2; D is undetermined. The ends were cut back, 5 bases at V and 5 bases at J, with 9 bases in the middle. The CDR3 extends over 12 amino acids. Germline V CDR1 and CDR2: SGHTA, FQGNSA. CDR3 loop: CASSVDSYGYTF. CDR3 in DNA: TGTGCCAGCAGCGTCGACTCTTATGGCTACACCTTC.

The genes are TRBV9 and TRBJ1-3, with a tentative D call TRBD1 (5 bases). In germline, CDR1 is SGDLS, CDR2 YYNGEE. This CDR3 region has 14 residues. The germline V and J ends were trimmed by 0 bases and 3 bases, with 7 bases remaining between them. The CDR3 reads CASSVAGGGNTIYF. For the CDR3, the DNA is TGTGCCAGCAGCGTAGCGGGGGGTGGAAACACCATATATTTT. The full variable domain, with the rest looked up from reference TRBV9 and TRBJ1-3, is DSGVTQTPKHLITATGQRVTLRCSPRSGDLSVYWYQQSLDQGLQFLIQYYNGEERAKGNILERFSAQQFPDLHSELNLSSLELGDSALYFCASSVAGGGNTIYFGEGSWLTVV.

The chain links TRBV7-2 to TRBJ2-5; D is perhaps TRBD1 (5 bases). Germline CDR1 and CDR2: SGHTA and FQGNSA. The CDR3 totals 15 residues. Deletions cut 2 bases from V and 1 base from J, with 11 bases between. The CDR3 DNA sequence: TGTGCCAGCAGCTTAAGTCTGGGGCGCCAAGAGACCCAGTACTTC. This encodes CASSLSLGRQETQYF.

The genes are TRBV2 and TRBJ2-1; a possible D gene is TRBD2 (7 bases). The CDR3 loop spans 14 amino acids. The V end lost 7 bases, the J end lost 7 bases, and 17 bases lay between the germline ends. The germline V gene has CDR1 SNHLY and CDR2 FYNNEI. This CDR3 reads CASIWEGVGNEQFF. CDR3 sequence (DNA): TGTGCCAGCATTTGGGAGGGGGTCGGGAATGAGCAGTTCTTC.

The chain carries TRBV6-5 and TRBJ2-5; the D is unclear. CDR1 MNHEY and CDR2 SVGAGI come from the germline V gene. This CDR3 is 13 amino acids long. Trimming removed 7 bases at V and 0 bases at J, with 9 bases between. This CDR3 reads CASIISDQETQYF. The CDR3 region has the DNA TGTGCCAGCATAATCAGCGACCAAGAGACCCAGTACTTC.

The rearrangement joins TRBV5-4 to TRBJ1-4; 9 bases are a match to TRBD1. V trimming: 4 bases; J trimming: 3 bases; junction bases outside the gene matches: 7. The CDR3 is made up of 16 amino acids. Germline lookup yields CDR1 SGHNT and CDR2 YYREEE (reference sequence). The CDR3 DNA reads TGTGCCAGCAGCCAAGGGGACAGGGTTTCTAATGAAAAACTGTTTTTT. Protein: CASSQGDRVSNEKLFF.

This clone has just one count. The chain links TRBV11-2 to TRBJ1-4, with TRBD1 as a possible D gene (5 bases). CDR1 SGHAT and CDR2 FQNNGV come from the germline V gene. V was pared by 5 bases and J by 10 bases, with 11 bases between. The CDR3 contains 12 residues. The CDR3 reads CASSPDSRKLFF. DNA for the CDR3: TGTGCCAGCAGCCCCGACAGTAGAAAACTGTTTTTT.

The V gene is TRBV19, the J gene TRBJ2-5; 12 bases line up with TRBD2. The V and J ends lost 5 bases and 6 bases, in that order; junction bases with no gene match: 7. Germline V gene sequence: CDR1 LNHDA, CDR2 SQIVND (reference sequence). The CDR3 length is 15 residues. CDR3 bases: TGTGCCAGTAGTCCTAGCGGGAGGGCCAGGAAGACCCAGTACTTC. Its translation is CASSPSGRARKTQYF.

This chain connects TRBV29-1 to TRBJ2-5; 7 bases are a match to TRBD1. This CDR3 comprises 13 residues. Germline CDR1 is SQVTM and CDR2 is ANQGSEA. The junction had 6 bases not matched to a gene; V was cut back by 1 base and J by 7 bases. Written as DNA, the CDR3 is TGCAGCGTTGAAGCAGGGGGTCTGGGGACCCAGTACTTC. Protein product: CSVEAGGLGTQYF.

V usage is TRBV28 and J usage is TRBJ2-3, with no clear D. Trimming removed 3 bases at V and 6 bases at J, with 4 bases between. Germline CDR1 MDHEN, CDR2 SYDVKM. The CDR3 has 11 residues. The CDR3 sequence: CASSFSDTQYF. DNA of the CDR3: TGTGCCAGCAGTTTTTCGGATACGCAGTATTTT.

V usage is TRBV23-1 and J usage is TRBJ1-4; D possibly corresponds to TRBD1 (5 bases). TRBV23-1 is an ORF, with its function uncertain. Trimming removed 6 bases from V and 8 bases from J, with 19 bases in between. The CDR3 has 15 amino acids. The CDR3 is CASSPTAGGSEKLFF. The CDR3 coding sequence is TGCGCCAGCAGCCCTACCGCGGGGGGAAGCGAAAAACTGTTTTTT.

Only one count was recorded for this clone. V gene TRBV6-5 combines with J gene TRBJ2-7; D is possibly TRBD1 (6 bases). Germline V gene sequence: CDR1 MNHEY, CDR2 SVGAGI. V shed 6 bases and J shed 2 bases, with 14 bases lying between them. The length of the CDR3 is 14 residues. CDR3 DNA: TGTGCCAGCAGCGCGACAGGTTCCACCTACGAGCAGTACTTC. Translating it yields CASSATGSTYEQYF.

This clone occurred a few times. In DNA form, the CDR3 reads TGTGCCAGCAGCTCCTCCCGGGTGGGCGAGCAGTACTTC. Residues: CASSSSRVGEQYF. The rearrangement links TRBV7-8 to TRBJ2-7; D gene ambiguous. This CDR3 spans 13 amino acids. The V end was cut by 4 bases, the J end by 6 bases, with 13 bases between. Looked up from germline, CDR1 is SGHVS and CDR2 is FQNEAQ.

The chain is built from TRBV7-9 and TRBJ2-3; 8 bases match TRBD2. Losses at the gene ends were 1 base for V and 7 bases for J; bases not matched to a gene: 4. The germline V gene has CDR1 SEHNR and CDR2 FQNEAQ (reference sequence). The CDR3 totals 14 residues. This chain's CDR3 is CASSLGGLVYTQYF. In DNA, the CDR3 is TGTGCCAGCAGCTTAGGGGGACTAGTCTATACGCAGTATTTT.

The V gene is TRBV5-1, the J gene TRBJ1-1; D may be TRBD1 (5 bases). Trimming cost V 4 bases and J 0 bases, with 22 bases left between them. Germline V gives CDR1 SGHRS, CDR2 YFSETQ. The CDR3 length is 18 residues. The CDR3 loop is CASSPQPQGVNMNTEAFF. CDR3 sequence (DNA): TGCGCCAGCAGCCCTCAGCCCCAGGGTGTAAATATGAACACTGAAGCTTTCTTT.

The chain carries TRBV3-1 (or the pseudogene TRBV3-2) and TRBJ2-1; the match to TRBD2 covers 10 bases. CDR3 length equals 17 residues. Looked up from germline, CDR1 is LGHDT and CDR2 is YNNKEL (reference sequence). Unmatched junction bases numbered 7, after V lost 4 bases and J lost 1 base. CDR3 in DNA: TGTGCCAGCAGCCCAGAATGGACTAGCGGATCCTACAATGAGCAGTTCTTC. Its protein product is CASSPEWTSGSYNEQFF.

The gene calls are TRBV2 and TRBJ2-1, with 11 bases lining up with TRBD1. There are 15 residues in the CDR3. Germline values: CDR1 SNHLY, CDR2 FYNNEI. The junction had 8 bases not matched to a gene; V was cut back by 6 bases and J by 7 bases. CDR3 bases: TGTGCCAGCAGGGCCGGGACAGGGGGTAAAAATGAGCAGTTCTTC. Translating it yields CASRAGTGGKNEQFF.

This clone came up once. The chain carries TRBV5-1 and TRBJ1-4, with TRBD1 matching 7 bases. Germline V lookup: CDR1 SGHRS, CDR2 YFSETQ. The CDR3 is 14 amino acids. V lost 2 bases, J lost 4 bases, and 2 bases stayed unmatched. The CDR3 spells CASSFDRVNEKLFF. DNA of the CDR3: TGCGCCAGCAGCTTCGACAGGGTTAATGAAAAACTGTTTTTT.

The chain combines TRBV19 with TRBJ1-1; 7 bases match TRBD1. The trim removed 4 bases at V and 3 bases at J, leaving 8 bases unmatched. In germline, CDR1 is LNHDA, CDR2 SQIVND (reference sequence). The CDR3 runs to 15 residues. This chain's CDR3 is CASSTTSGTDTEAFF. In nucleotides, the CDR3 is TGTGCCAGTAGTACTACATCCGGGACAGACACTGAAGCTTTCTTT.

The chain joins TRBV6-5 to TRBJ1-2; TRBD1 matches at 8 bases. J lost 0 bases, V lost 6 bases, and 6 bases had no gene match. The CDR3 extends over 15 amino acids. Germline V CDR1 and CDR2: MNHEY, SVGAGI. CDR3 residues: CASSQGALANYGYTF. Written as DNA, the CDR3 is TGTGCCAGCAGCCAGGGGGCCCTAGCTAACTATGGCTACACCTTC.

The chain couples TRBV5-1 to TRBJ1-1; a weak D match, TRBD1 (6 bases). The germline CDR1 and CDR2 sequences are SGHRS and YFSETQ. Trimming took 1 base from V and 6 from J, leaving 10 bases between them. The CDR3 loop spans 13 amino acids. The CDR3 DNA reads TGCGCCAGCAGCTTGCAGGGACAAGCTGAAGCTTTCTTT. This codes for CASSLQGQAEAFF.

This clone was observed a single time. The V and J genes are TRBV19 and TRBJ2-3; 8 bases align to TRBD2. Germline V gene data show CDR1 as LNHDA and CDR2 as SQIVND (reference sequence). The CDR3 loop spans 15 amino acids. V trimming: 5 bases; J trimming: 2 bases; junction bases outside the gene matches: 6. The chain's CDR3 is CASSPGGRYTDTQYF. Written as DNA, the CDR3 is TGTGCCAGTAGTCCGGGGGGGCGTTACACAGATACGCAGTATTTT.

Written as DNA, the CDR3 is TGTGCCAGCAGCCCCACCACCTCGGCGCGAGGCTGGGAGACCCAGTACTTC. Translation gives CASSPTTSARGWETQYF. J is TRBJ2-5 and V is TRBV5-4; D unclear. V was pared by 4 bases and J by 5 bases, with 24 bases between. The V gene's germline CDR1 is SGHNT and CDR2 YYREEE (reference sequence). This CDR3 has 17 amino acids. Full variable domain (missing parts from reference TRBV5-4 and TRBJ2-5): ETGVTQSPTHLIKTRGQQVTLRCSSQSGHNTVSWYQQALGQGPQFIFQYYREEENGRGNFPPRFSGLQFPNYSSELNVNALELDDSALYLCASSPTTSARGWETQYFGPGTRLLVL.

The V and J genes are TRBV5-1 and TRBJ2-1; 7 nucleotides align to TRBD1. Germline CDR1 is SGHRS and CDR2 is YFSETQ. The CDR3 contains 14 residues. J was trimmed by 0 bases and V by 5 bases; bases with no gene match: 2. CDR3 residues: CASRRDSSYNEQFF. In DNA, the CDR3 is TGCGCCAGCAGACGGGACAGCTCCTACAATGAGCAGTTCTTC.

The CDR3 loop is CASSRTGGNTEAFF. The CDR3 DNA is TGTGCCAGTAGTCGGACAGGGGGGAACACTGAAGCTTTCTTT. This chain links TRBV19 with TRBJ1-1; 10 nucleotides line up with TRBD1. Germline V CDR1 and CDR2: LNHDA, SQIVND (reference sequence). This CDR3 comprises 14 residues. J lost 1 base, V lost 5 bases, and 1 base had no gene match.